This paragraph covers one T cell receptor beta chain sequence. Its target is unknown. These data come from a study of cytomegalovirus exposure and HLA in healthy donors. Study in general: Prior work identified 120 million or so unique TCR beta sequences in approximately 200 million T cells.

Trimming removed 1 base from V and 4 bases from J; junction bases left unmatched: 6. Germline V gene sequence: CDR1 GTSNPN, CDR2 SVGIG (reference sequence). This CDR3 comprises 14 residues. The study's findings and limits: Only CMV serostatus was available as immune exposure information. Earlier findings revealed that most TCR beta V segments proved productive either about 87% or about 30% of the time.

Primers for the PCR totalled 60 Vbeta and 13 Jbeta. Original handling: Among the unique TCR beta chains that a later analysis counted, roughly 80 million in all, 10 million to 11 million were shared. TCRdb's copy holds only in-frame clones and misses some; the assay was immunoSEQ multiplex PCR. V, J and clone size were drawn from that table, and D and trimming were deduced from the DNA. The sample includes fewer than 150,000 clones, about 75% of them seen just once. The sample consisted of PBMCs. The chain has TRBV30 and TRBJ2-5, with 7 bases fitting TRBD1. The TCR originated in a man younger than 35 in good health and CMV-seronegative. The CDR3 sequence is CAWSAQGYRETQYF. CDR3 coding DNA: TGTGCCTGGAGTGCACAGGGGTACCGAGAGACCCAGTACTTC.